The T cell receptor beta chain under discussion was sequenced for a study of PD-L1 blockade in urothelial cancer. The CDR3 loop spans 17 amino acids. The junction had 10 bases not matched to a gene; V was cut back by 4 bases and J by 2 bases. Germline CDR1 is KGHSH and CDR2 is LQKENI. Time point in this sample: pretreatment peripheral blood. This clone was observed once. Using immunoSEQ multiplex PCR, the repertoire was profiled, and TCRdb retains in-frame clones only, with some absent. The table lists about 38,000 clones, 85% of them singletons, with 12% to 15% in the top ten. This sequence originates from a man of 80 years or more with urothelial cancer. The source was PBMCs, collected around atezolizumab (anti-PD-L1) treatment. V is TRBV18 and J is TRBJ1-3, with 8 bases matching TRBD1. CDR3 in amino acids: CASSLTAGGEAGNTIYF. CDR3 bases: TGTGCCAGCTCACTGACTGCAGGGGGCGAGGCTGGAAACACCATATATTTT.